Below, 25 T cell receptor beta chains from the same sample are listed, as sequenced in a study of spatial heterogeneity in lung cancer. Documented time point: blood at routine non-recurrence follow-up after resection. TCRdb reanalysed the 5' RACE reads using MiXCR and keeps one entry per CDR3 protein. The profile covers 15,000 to 20,000 distinct CDR3 sequences, with 5% to 7.5% appearing a single time and about 25% taken by the ten largest. The sequences come from PBMCs, collected at follow-up. Receptor source: a male donor with early-stage non-small cell lung cancer.

The chain combines TRBV4-1 with TRBJ1-2, with D unresolved. Trimming cost V 0 bases and J 4 bases, with 12 bases left between them. The CDR3 is made up of 15 amino acids. Per germline, CDR1 MGHRA and CDR2 YSYEKL. The CDR3 DNA is TGCGCCAGCAGCCAAGAGTTGGCCCCTGGCTATGGCTACACCTTC. Translating gives CASSQELAPGYGYTF.

This clonotype has at least ten counts. The chain carries TRBV5-5 and TRBJ1-2, with a tentative D call TRBD1 (5 bases). CDR1 SGHKS and CDR2 YYEKEE come from the germline V gene (reference sequence). This CDR3 is built from 15 residues. Trimming removed 0 bases from V and 6 bases from J, with 15 bases in between. The CDR3: CASSLAGSGSNGYTF. CDR3 nucleotide sequence: TGTGCCAGCAGCTTGGCGGGGTCAGGGAGTAATGGCTACACCTTC.

This clonotype was recorded many times. This chain connects TRBV5-1 to TRBJ2-5; TRBD2 is a possible D gene (5 bases). V was shortened by 3 bases and J by 2 bases, with 11 bases between the two germline ends. The CDR3 spans 14 residues. Germline assignment: CDR1 SGHRS and CDR2 YFSETQ. The CDR3 nucleotides read TGCGCCAGCAGCTCGACTACAACTCAAGAGACCCAGTACTTC. Protein sequence: CASSSTTTQETQYF.

This clonotype was seen ten or more times. The genes are TRBV19 and TRBJ2-3, with D perhaps being TRBD1 or TRBD2 (5 bases each). Germline assignment: CDR1 LNHDA and CDR2 SQIVND (reference sequence). The V end lost 3 bases, the J end lost 2 bases, and 15 bases lay between the germline ends. The CDR3 consists of 16 residues. The DNA of the CDR3 is TGTGCCAGTAGTATCGCAGGGAGCGAGCACACAGATACGCAGTATTTT. Its translation: CASSIAGSEHTDTQYF.

This clonotype was recorded many times. The V and J genes are TRBV14 and TRBJ1-1; possibly TRBD1 for D (6 bases). The V end was cut by 2 bases, the J end by 3 bases, with 10 bases between. Germline CDR1 is SGHDN and CDR2 is FVKESK. This CDR3 comprises 14 residues. Here the CDR3 DNA reads TGTGCCAGCAGCCAAATACAGGGATACACTGAAGCTTTCTTT. Its protein product is CASSQIQGYTEAFF.

This clonotype showed up many times. This sequence joins TRBV12-3 or TRBV12-4 and TRBJ2-3; TRBD1 is a possible D gene (6 bases). V dropped 2 bases and J dropped 6 bases, with 12 bases sitting between them. CDR3 length equals 14 residues. The CDR3 bases are TGTGCCAGCAGTTTATTTCCAGGGGTGGATACGCAGTATTTT. It encodes CASSLFPGVDTQYF.

This clonotype was seen many times. The chain combines TRBV6-1 with TRBJ2-3; 7 bases are a match to TRBD1. Germline lookup yields CDR1 MNHNS and CDR2 SASEGT. CDR3 size: 14 residues. V lost 4 bases, J lost 0 bases, and 1 base stayed unmatched. The CDR3 here is CASSGTGSTDTQYF. The CDR3, as DNA: TGTGCCAGCAGTGGGACAGGTAGCACAGATACGCAGTATTTT.

By its share, this clonotype is medium-sized. CDR3 protein: CASSYTGTGSYEQYF. CDR3 bases: TGTGCCAGCAGCTATACCGGGACAGGGTCCTACGAGCAGTACTTC. V usage is TRBV7-2 and J usage is TRBJ2-7, with 9 nucleotides matching TRBD1. The CDR3 consists of 15 residues. The trim removed 4 bases at V and 1 base at J, leaving 5 bases unmatched. Germline values: CDR1 SGHTA, CDR2 FQGNSA.

This clonotype occurred a few times. V and J are TRBV5-6 and TRBJ2-5; no definite D call. The ends were cut back, 4 bases at V and 5 bases at J, with 6 bases in the middle. Germline V lookup: CDR1 SGHDT, CDR2 YYEEEE. This CDR3 is built from 11 residues. The CDR3 DNA reads TGTGCCAGCAGCGTAGTTGAGACCCAGTACTTC. This translates into CASSVVETQYF.

The table lists this clonotype with many counts. The chain joins TRBV10-3 to TRBJ2-7; TRBD1 is a possible D gene (6 bases). V gave up 1 base and J gave up 2 bases, with 15 bases separating them. Germline V gene data show CDR1 as ENHRY and CDR2 as SYGVKD. This CDR3 has 16 residues. CDR3 region: CAISEWGQGPPYEQYF. CDR3 DNA: TGTGCCATCAGTGAGTGGGGCCAGGGGCCACCCTACGAGCAGTACTTC.

This clonotype was seen repeatedly, ten times or more. The J gene is TRBJ2-7, the V gene TRBV7-2; 8 bases agree with TRBD2. CDR1 and CDR2 (germline): SGHTA, FQGNSA. The junction had 9 bases not matched to a gene; V was cut back by 2 bases and J by 0 bases. The CDR3 runs 17 residues. The CDR3 reads CASSLRGQRGYSYEQYF. In DNA, the CDR3 is TGTGCCAGCAGCTTACGGGGCCAGCGGGGGTACTCCTACGAGCAGTACTTC.

The chain has TRBV7-9 and TRBJ2-3, with a weak D call TRBD1 (6 bases). In germline, CDR1 is SEHNR, CDR2 FQNEAQ (reference sequence). This CDR3 spans 16 amino acids. The V end was cut by 0 bases, the J end by 9 bases, with 19 bases between. For the CDR3, the DNA is TGTGCCAGCAGCTTAGCGGAACAGGGCCCGCTGGGAACGCAGTATTTT. Amino acids: CASSLAEQGPLGTQYF.

This clonotype is medium-sized in the sample. The CDR3 loop reads CASSRYNEQFF. CDR3 bases: TGTGCCAGCAGCCGGTACAATGAGCAGTTCTTC. The chain joins TRBV5-5 to TRBJ2-1; D not certain. V was clipped by 4 bases and J by 4 bases, with 3 bases between them. This CDR3 spans 11 amino acids. CDR1 is SGHKS and CDR2 is YYEKEE in the germline V gene (reference sequence).

Here the CDR3 DNA reads TGCGCCAGCAGCCAAGATGGCCGCAGGACTTACCAAGAGACCCAGTACTTC. Its translation: CASSQDGRRTYQETQYF. The genes are TRBV4-1 and TRBJ2-5; weak D call: TRBD2 (5 bases). The CDR3 runs to 17 residues. Germline V gene data show CDR1 as MGHRA and CDR2 as YSYEKL. Trimming removed 0 bases from V and 0 bases from J, with 14 bases in between.

This clonotype is medium-sized in the sample. The chain employs TRBV19 and TRBJ1-1, with 8 bases matching TRBD1. Looked up from germline, CDR1 is LNHDA and CDR2 is SQIVND (reference sequence). V lost 3 bases to trimming and J lost 1 base; unmatched junction nucleotides: 4. The CDR3 is made up of 15 amino acids. CDR3 nucleotides: TGTGCCAGTAGTATCCAGACAGGGGCGAACACTGAAGCTTTCTTT. This encodes CASSIQTGANTEAFF.

The chain has TRBV5-1 and TRBJ2-2; D not certain. CDR1 SGHRS and CDR2 YFSETQ come from the germline V gene. V dropped 0 bases and J dropped 1 base, with 4 bases sitting between them. The CDR3 consists of 14 residues. The CDR3 bases are TGCGCCAGCAGCTTGGGAAGGAACACCGGGGAGCTGTTTTTT. This sequence encodes CASSLGRNTGELFF.

This clonotype was detected many times. The chain is built from TRBV5-1 and TRBJ2-3, with D hard to call. This CDR3 region has 13 residues. V lost 1 base and J 6 bases, leaving 9 bases between the germline ends. Germline V gene sequence: CDR1 SGHRS, CDR2 YFSETQ. The CDR3 loop reads CASSLRGTDTQYF. The CDR3 bases are TGCGCCAGCAGCTTGAGAGGAACGGATACGCAGTATTTT.

There are a few counts of this clonotype. The chain recombines TRBV7-2 with TRBJ2-2; a possible D gene is TRBD2 (6 bases). Germline V CDR1 and CDR2: SGHTA, FQGNSA. The CDR3 sequence is 14 residues long. The V and J ends lost 1 base and 8 bases respectively, with 11 bases between them. The CDR3 here is CASSLEASAGELFF. CDR3 in DNA: TGTGCCAGCAGCTTAGAGGCTAGCGCGGGGGAGCTGTTTTTT.

This clonotype came up many times. The chain employs TRBV20-1 and TRBJ2-4, with D maybe TRBD1 (5 bases). The V gene lost 6 bases and the J gene lost 4 bases, with 13 bases spanning the gap. CDR3 length: 13 residues. CDR1 DFQATT and CDR2 SNEGSKA come from the germline V gene (reference sequence). CDR3 amino acids: CSARALLKNIQYF. The CDR3 DNA is TGCAGTGCCAGGGCACTGTTGAAAAACATTCAGTACTTC.

This clonotype was counted many times. The gene calls are TRBV7-8 and TRBJ2-7; 7 positions agree with TRBD2. V trimming: 7 bases; J trimming: 2 bases; junction bases outside the gene matches: 8. Germline V gene data show CDR1 as SGHVS and CDR2 as FQNEAQ. This CDR3 is 14 amino acids long. In DNA form, the CDR3 reads TGTGCCAGCACCTACGGGAGGACGACCTACGAGCAGTACTTC. This encodes CASTYGRTTYEQYF.

This clonotype has ten or more counts. The chain uses TRBV24-1 and TRBJ2-3, with 9 bases that match TRBD2. Germline CDR1 and CDR2: KGHDR and SFDVKD. J gave up 8 bases and V 0 bases, and 11 bases lay outside the gene matches. The CDR3 is 17 residues long. CDR3 bases: TGTGCCACCAGTGATTTGCGGGTTGCGGGAGGGCCAGGTACGCAGTATTTT. Its protein is CATSDLRVAGGPGTQYF.

This clonotype was seen at least ten times. For the CDR3, the DNA is TGCGCCAGCAGCTTGGGTGGGCTTGAGACCCAGTACTTC. Translating it yields CASSLGGLETQYF. The rearrangement uses TRBV5-1 and TRBJ2-5; D gene unclear. The CDR3 runs 13 residues. CDR1 and CDR2 from the germline V gene are SGHRS and YFSETQ. Trimming took off 0 bases at V and 5 bases at J, with 8 bases between the two ends.

This clonotype is termed medium-sized. The gene calls are TRBV5-1 and TRBJ2-7, with 9 positions matching TRBD1. With V trimmed by 0 bases and J by 2 bases, 3 bases remained unmatched. The CDR3 contains 15 residues. Germline V gene data show CDR1 as SGHRS and CDR2 as YFSETQ. Written as DNA, the CDR3 is TGCGCCAGCAGCTTGGTCGGGACAGGGACCTACGAGCAGTACTTC. It translates to CASSLVGTGTYEQYF.

This clonotype appeared many times. This chain connects TRBV28 to TRBJ2-1; 15 bases match TRBD2. CDR1 MDHEN and CDR2 SYDVKM come from the germline V gene. Germline trimming cut 4 bases from V and 4 bases from J; bases unmatched to any gene: 5. The CDR3 runs 17 residues. The CDR3 nucleotides are TGTGCCAGCAGTTACCCGGGACTAGCGGGAGGTTACAATGAGCAGTTCTTC. This translates into CASSYPGLAGGYNEQFF.

Many counts were recorded for this clonotype. The chain employs TRBV10-1 and TRBJ2-7; 9 nucleotides align to TRBD1. There are 15 residues in the CDR3. V lost 6 bases, J lost 3 bases, and 9 bases stayed unmatched. Per the germline V gene, CDR1 is WNHNN and CDR2 is SYGVQD (reference sequence). The CDR3 bases are TGCGCCAGCAGCGACCAAACAGGGGGCAACTACGAGCAGTACTTC. Protein: CASSDQTGGNYEQYF.